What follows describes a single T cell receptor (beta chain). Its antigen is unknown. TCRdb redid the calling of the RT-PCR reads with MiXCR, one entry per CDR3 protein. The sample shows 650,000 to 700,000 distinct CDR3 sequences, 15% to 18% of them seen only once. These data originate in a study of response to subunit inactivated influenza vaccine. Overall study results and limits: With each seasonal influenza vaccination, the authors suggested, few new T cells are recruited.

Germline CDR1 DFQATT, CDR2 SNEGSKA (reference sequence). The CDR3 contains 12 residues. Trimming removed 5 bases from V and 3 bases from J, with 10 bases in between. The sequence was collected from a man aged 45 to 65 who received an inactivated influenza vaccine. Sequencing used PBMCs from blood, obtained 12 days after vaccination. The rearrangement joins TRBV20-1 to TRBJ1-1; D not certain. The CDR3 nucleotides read TGCAGTGCTCCCGAAATACACACTGAAGCTTTCTTT. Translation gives CSAPEIHTEAFF.